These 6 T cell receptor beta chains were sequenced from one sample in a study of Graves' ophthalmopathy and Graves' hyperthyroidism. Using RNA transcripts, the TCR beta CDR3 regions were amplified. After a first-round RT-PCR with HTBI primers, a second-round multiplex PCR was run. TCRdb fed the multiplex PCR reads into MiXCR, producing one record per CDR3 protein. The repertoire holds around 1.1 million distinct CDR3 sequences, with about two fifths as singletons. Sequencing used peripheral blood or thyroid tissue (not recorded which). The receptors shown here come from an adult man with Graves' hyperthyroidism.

DNA for the CDR3: TGTGCCAGCAGTGCGGGGGGGCGAGGGGAGCAGTACTTC. This translates into CASSAGGRGEQYF. This chain joins TRBV2 and TRBJ2-7, with 8 bases lining up with TRBD2. V was pared by 4 bases and J by 7 bases, with 6 bases of the junction left unmatched. Germline V gene sequence: CDR1 SNHLY, CDR2 FYNNEI. The CDR3 is 13 residues long.

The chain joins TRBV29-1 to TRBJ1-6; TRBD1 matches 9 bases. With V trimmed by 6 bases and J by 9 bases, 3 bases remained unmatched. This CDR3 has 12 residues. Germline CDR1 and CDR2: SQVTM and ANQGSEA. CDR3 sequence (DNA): TGCAGCGTAAGGACAGGGGTTTCACCCCTCCACTTT. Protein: CSVRTGVSPLHF.

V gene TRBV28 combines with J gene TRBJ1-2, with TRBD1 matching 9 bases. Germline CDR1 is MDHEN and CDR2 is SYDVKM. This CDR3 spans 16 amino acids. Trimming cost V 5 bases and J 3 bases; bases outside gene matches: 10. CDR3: CASSLGPGTGYYGYTF. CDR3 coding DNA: TGTGCCAGCAGTCTTGGTCCCGGGACAGGGTACTATGGCTACACCTTC.

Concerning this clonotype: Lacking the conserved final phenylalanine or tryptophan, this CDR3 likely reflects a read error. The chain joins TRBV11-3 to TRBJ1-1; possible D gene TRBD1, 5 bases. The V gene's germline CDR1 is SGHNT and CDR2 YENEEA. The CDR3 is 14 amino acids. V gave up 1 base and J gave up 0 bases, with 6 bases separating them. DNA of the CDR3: TGTGCCAGCAGCTTAGGGGGGGTGAACACTGAAGCTTTCCTT. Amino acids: CASSLGGVNTEAFL.

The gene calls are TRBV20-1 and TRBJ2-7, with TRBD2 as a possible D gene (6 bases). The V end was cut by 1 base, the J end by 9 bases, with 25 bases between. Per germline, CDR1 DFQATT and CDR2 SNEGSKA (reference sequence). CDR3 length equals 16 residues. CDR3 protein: CSARADGGGVNWVQYF. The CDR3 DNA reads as TGCAGTGCTAGAGCGGATGGCGGCGGGGTGAACTGGGTGCAGTACTTC.

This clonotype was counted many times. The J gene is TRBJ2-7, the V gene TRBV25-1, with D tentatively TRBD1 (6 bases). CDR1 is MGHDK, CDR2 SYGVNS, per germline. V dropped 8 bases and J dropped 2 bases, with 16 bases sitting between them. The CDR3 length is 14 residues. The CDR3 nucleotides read TGTGCCAGCCAGGGGAGCAGCCATCCCTACGAGCAGTACTTC. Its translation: CASQGSSHPYEQYF.